The T cell receptor (beta chain) under discussion was sequenced for a study of cytomegalovirus exposure and HLA in healthy donors (dated by TCRdb to 2016 to 2017). About the full investigation: In an earlier analysis of some 550 of the donors, 276 Gb of sequence data and approximately 120 million unique TCR beta sequences from roughly 190 million T cells were reported. Approximately 310 gigabases of sequencing data and roughly 90 million unique TCR sequences were included in an early release covering roughly 700 HLA-typed donors. The later analysis used no new phenotypic data to find candidate immune exposures, relying instead on TCR beta sequences and their occurrence across donors. Typing coverage varied by locus: roughly 620-640 donors for A, B, C, DRB1 and DQB1; approximately 520 for DQA1; more than 600 for DPA1; approximately 450 for DPB1. Five DR-DQ haplotypes were treated as single units for association and clustering because of strong linkage in the cohort. A separate validation cohort of 90 to 150 different subjects was used in addition to the roughly 720-subject first cohort. To predict cytomegalovirus infection status, the study combined high-throughput TCR immunosequencing, statistical association of individual TCRs with disease status, and machine learning. Donor age, sex, ethnicity and CMV serostatus were compiled alongside the repertoire data. In an earlier analysis of roughly 580 of the donors, high-throughput TCR beta sequencing was used to judge whether each TCR beta V gene segment behaved as functional or pseudogenic. HLA typing included class I and class II loci at four-digit resolution. The study used immunosequencing to profile the T cell repertoires of 600 to 850 subjects and linked those repertoires to cytomegalovirus serostatus. To study patterns of TCR occurrence, a later analysis re-analyzed previously published TCR beta repertoires from several hundred donors and added high-resolution HLA genotyping. Across some 400 genotyped donors of the cohort, an average of about 240,000 unique TCR beta nucleotide sequences per donor were sequenced, and roughly 20% of those sequences were non-productive. The study was designed to test whether signatures of past pathogen exposure could be identified by cataloging public T cell receptors. Of the approximately 370 genotyped donors, approximately 81% were placed in the genetic ancestry cluster associated with self-reported Caucasian donors. Every repertoire in the discovery cohort had been generated on one and the same sequencing platform. A later genetic analysis took genome-wide SNP genotypes for about 65% of the 666 donors and used that subset as a discovery cohort. Broad study findings and their caveats: According to a later analysis, most CMV-associated TCR beta chains appeared to be HLA-restricted, and the HLA associations seemed to be driven largely by CMV exposure. In an earlier analysis of more than 450 of the donors, most TCR beta V segments were observed in productive rearrangements about 90% or about 30% of the time, broadly matching IMGT annotations. Some IMGT-functional V segments, including TRBV6-2 and TRBV6-3, could not be told apart with the 87-base-pair reads, so those segments were excluded. A cluster of highly shared sequence variants was judged likely to represent a technical artifact of the sequencing pipeline. Because counts were too low, about 17 rarely observed V segments, including chromosome 9 orphons, were excluded from the earlier analysis of 587 of the donors. A total of fewer than 200 TCR beta chains were listed by the study as associated with cytomegalovirus. Because HLA typing was missing for some donors at each locus, association tests included only the typed subset. Several of the top co-occurrence clusters appeared to be linked to parvovirus B19, influenza, CMV and Epstein-Barr virus, according to a later analysis. This cohort had only TCR beta chains sequenced, and the lack of alpha or paired-chain data limited which features could be detected. Three of the identified cytomegalovirus-associated TCR beta chains were confirmed in vitro to be specific for cytomegalovirus antigens. Sequencing depth was assumed to be roughly uniform across donors in the presence/absence analyses, though that assumption may not hold. The classifier was reported to diagnose cytomegalovirus status with high specificity and sensitivity in both the original cohort and the validation cohort. Linkage disequilibrium might explain the correlated functional status among segregating V segments, but an unknown experimental factor could not be ruled out. A later genetic analysis associated a missense DCLRE1C variant with V-gene and J-gene trimming of TCR beta chains, and an independent cohort replicated the association. Strong co-occurrence of HLA alleles, especially DR and DQ, made assigning TCR associations to individual alleles difficult. The only immune exposure information available for the cohort was CMV serostatus. While some public TCRs were present in many individuals, most TCR sequences turned up only very rarely across donors. A later analysis found that HLA-associated TCR beta chains were more clonally expanded and had lower generation probabilities than equally common non-associated chains. In a later analysis, some 17,000 TCR beta sequences were associated with specific HLA alleles at a false discovery rate of 0.05. A further reported finding was that TCR beta sequences accurately predicted the HLA-A and HLA-B alleles for most subjects in the first cohort. According to a later genetic analysis, donors in an Asian-associated ancestry cluster had fewer N-insertions in productive TCRs than the roughly 670-donor mean. It was suggested by the authors that the approach could potentially be generalized to other disease states and immunological phenotypes. In a later analysis, TCR association rates were found to vary across HLA loci, with the most associated TCRs seen for DRB1 alleles and the fewest for HLA-C alleles.

The CDR3 starts with the cysteine, ends with the phenylalanine, and has 13 residues. The DNA shown is the 39-base CDR3, in frame from base 1. Via the germline V gene, CDR1 is MNHEY and CDR2 SVGAGI. V and J lose 8 bases and 3 bases, and a span of 13 bases separates them. The receptor library was made with the immunoSEQ multiplex PCR assay. For the multiplex PCR, a mixture combining 60 forward primers for TCR Vbeta segments and 13 reverse primers for TCR Jbeta segments was used. A multiplex PCR assay on genomic DNA amplified the CDR3 region of rearranged TCR beta genes. Amplified TCR beta libraries were sequenced as 87-base-pair reads on the Illumina HiSeq System. Concerning the study's data processing: In a later analysis, 80 million or so unique TCR beta chains were counted across the approximately 620 repertoires, and some 10 million of these chains were shared by at least two donors. Raw reads were error-corrected and collapsed into unique sequences with a nearest-neighbor algorithm that merged closely related sequences to remove PCR and sequencing errors. V, D and J gene segments were assigned by aligning CDR3 sequences to IMGT reference sequences. Each retained sequence needed at least a six-nucleotide match to both a V gene segment and a J gene segment. Rearrangements were called productive when the CDR3 lacked stop codons and stayed in frame with V and J; all others were non-productive. CDR3 was defined according to IMGT convention as the region running from the second conserved V-encoded cysteine to the conserved J-encoded phenylalanine. Sequences without an unambiguous match to a single V gene segment were excluded from the earlier analysis of approximately 600 of the donors. In an earlier analysis of roughly 500 of the donors, V segments were called functional above 56.7% productive rearrangements and were called segregating when the between-donor standard deviation exceeded 5%. A statistical classification framework was built for diagnosing cytomegalovirus status from the catalog of TCR beta chain sequences. A later analysis assigned V and J genes by comparing TCR nucleotide sequences with IMGT/GENE-DB human TR gene sequences. In a later analysis, CDR3 sequences and most-parsimonious VDJ recombination scenarios were assigned using the TCRdist pipeline. In a later analysis, each TCR beta chain was defined by its CDR3 amino acid sequence together with its V-gene family, and reads lacking a unique V-gene family were excluded. A later analysis removed 450 to 600 highly shared, low-generation-probability nucleotide sequences to deal with suspected cross-contamination and a sequencing artifact. For each public chain, a later analysis derived a clonal expansion index from normalized ranks of inferred template counts within each repertoire. Generation probabilities in a later analysis came from a VDJ recombination model fitted to out-of-frame rearrangements, and those results were checked against IGoR. In a later analysis, hypergeometric tests were used to score TCR-TCR, TCR-HLA and TCR-CMV co-occurrence, with a repertoire-size bias correction applied to TCR pairs. A later analysis estimated false discovery rates by permuting HLA or CMV assignments 20 times. A later analysis grouped co-occurring TCRs with DBSCAN, adding TCRdist sequence similarity when clustering within HLA-allele-positive subsets. Co-occurrence clustering excluded repertoires with fewer than 30,000 or more than 120,000 public chains, plus five with anomalous nucleotide sharing. In its TCRdb copy, this immuneACCESS table keeps in-frame sequences only and misses some clones. Where compared with another copy, unresolved V genes explain less than half of these, and the others have no known cause. D and trimming come from the DNA, and the V and J calls and clone size come from that table. The sample yields about 200,000 clones; about four fifths were counted once. The ten most abundant clones make up 2.9% of the sample.

Points on this clone: Its recognized antigen is unknown. Base qualities are not recorded, but no much larger clone differs from it by a single base.

The cohort was made up of under 800 healthy bone marrow donors. At the time of sampling, all cohort members were nominally healthy, though unrecorded immune exposures were likely present. The donor was CMV seronegative and belonged to the group of 380 or so seronegative cohort members. A peripheral blood sample was provided by each donor, and peripheral blood mononuclear cells were used for TCR beta sequencing. The Qiagen DNeasy Blood Extraction Kit was used to extract genomic DNA from the blood cell samples. This TCR came from a man aged 30 to 39 in good health and CMV-seronegative. Sequencing was performed on PBMCs. Recombination linked TRBV6-5 to TRBJ1-1; tentative D gene TRBD1, with 6 bases matching. CDR3 region: CASRQALYTEAFF. In nucleotide form, the sequence is TGTGCCAGCCGACAGGCCCTTTACACTGAAGCTTTCTTT.